Listed below are T cell receptor beta chains from one sample, sequenced in a study of CD8 T cells in Susac syndrome. TCRdb ran MiXCR on the immunoSEQ multiplex PCR reads and lists one entry per CDR3 protein. The data show 100,000 to 150,000 distinct CDR3 sequences, about 95% seen once. Sequenced material: CD4+ T cells from PBMCs. The receptors derive from a human donor in good health. CDR3s leave out the opening cysteine and the closing phenylalanine or tryptophan. Expanded clones get a size class; other rows say once, few or many, or leave the size out.

abundance,v_gene,CDR3aa
NA,TRBV18,ASSPGGPNTGELF
NA,TRBV7-9,ASSPSSGQPQH
NA,TRBV19,ASSTTPGQQMETQY
NA,TRBV5-1,ASSLTSRNQPQH
once,TRBV5-4,ASSLVFSRETQY
NA,TRBV5-1,ASSEQGNIQY
NA,TRBV2,ASSELAGRENEQF
NA,TRBV20-1,SARRSGSETQY
NA,TRBV4-1,ASSQAYTHSGANVLT
NA,TRBV29-1,SVGGGYNEQF
NA,TRBV3-1,ASSQDPRQGRDEQY
NA,TRBV28,ASSLGQEGNIQY
NA,TRBV12-3/TRBV12-4,ASSPAGAQETQY